This passage covers 24 T cell receptor beta chains from one sample sequenced in a study of T cell responses to AZD1222 COVID-19 vaccine. Libraries were prepared by immunoSEQ multiplex PCR; TCRdb keeps only in-frame clonotypes and omits some of them. The sample carries 95,000 to 110,000 clones, around 90% recorded once. The sequences come from peripheral blood, collected 28 days after the second AZD1222 dose. The receptors shown here come from an adult who received the AZD1222 COVID-19 vaccine.

This chain uses TRBV5-1 with TRBJ2-3; D possibly corresponds to TRBD1 (5 bases). Germline loops: CDR1 SGHRS, CDR2 YFSETQ. This CDR3 is built from 15 residues. Trimming pared 0 bases from V and 1 base from J, leaving 9 bases between. The CDR3 DNA reads as TGCGCCAGCAGCTTGGTCGGACAAGGCACAGATACGCAGTATTTT. This codes for CASSLVGQGTDTQYF.

The chain carries TRBV27 and TRBJ1-2, with 10 nucleotides matching TRBD1. The junction had 4 bases not matched to a gene; V was cut back by 7 bases and J by 5 bases. This CDR3 region has 13 residues. Germline V gene sequence: CDR1 MNHEY, CDR2 SMNVEV (reference sequence). CDR3 nucleotides: TGTGCCAGCACCGGGACAGGGGATTATGGCTACACCTTC. Protein product: CASTGTGDYGYTF.

CDR3 DNA: TGTGCCAGCAGTTTACGGGGCAACTATGGCTACACCTTC. Translation gives CASSLRGNYGYTF. The gene calls are TRBV12-3 or TRBV12-4 and TRBJ1-2, with D possibly TRBD1 on 5 matching bases. The V and J ends lost 2 bases and 2 bases respectively, with 6 bases between them. This CDR3 spans 13 amino acids.

This sequence joins TRBV27 and TRBJ1-2; D remains unclear. The V gene's germline CDR1 is MNHEY and CDR2 SMNVEV (reference sequence). This CDR3 has 13 residues. With 2 bases removed from V and 6 bases from J, the gap between germline ends came to 10 bases. CDR3 loop: CASSLEAGNGYTF. The CDR3 DNA reads as TGTGCCAGCAGTTTAGAAGCTGGTAATGGCTACACCTTC.

This chain links TRBV4-1 with TRBJ2-7; D gene uncertain. The CDR3 spans 13 residues. Trimming removed 2 bases from V and 2 bases from J, with 7 bases in between. Looked up from germline, CDR1 is MGHRA and CDR2 is YSYEKL. The CDR3 region is CASSQIGTYEQYF. The CDR3 coding sequence is TGCGCCAGCAGCCAAATAGGTACCTACGAGCAGTACTTC.

The chain has TRBV27 and TRBJ1-1; weak D call: TRBD1 (5 bases). CDR3 length: 18 residues. The V gene lost 3 bases and the J gene lost 4 bases, with 24 bases spanning the gap. In germline, CDR1 is MNHEY, CDR2 SMNVEV (reference sequence). The CDR3 DNA reads as TGTGCCAGCAGTTTGAAAGGTTGGGCAGGGTCCGGGGGCACTGAAGCTTTCTTT. Its protein product is CASSLKGWAGSGGTEAFF.

The V call is TRBV10-3, the J call TRBJ1-1, with D uncertain. Germline V gene sequence: CDR1 ENHRY, CDR2 SYGVKD. This CDR3 comprises 12 residues. Trimming removed 7 bases at V and 1 base at J, with 7 bases between. The chain's CDR3 is CAIKKENTEAFF. CDR3 sequence (DNA): TGTGCCATCAAAAAGGAGAACACTGAAGCTTTCTTT.

This chain links TRBV19 with TRBJ2-2; tentatively, D is TRBD2 (6 bases). The CDR3 covers 17 residues. Between the trimmed V and J ends, which lost 4 bases and 3 bases, there was a span of 18 bases. The germline CDR1 and CDR2 sequences are LNHDA and SQIVND (reference sequence). The CDR3 protein is CASSTESGVVDTGELFF. CDR3 bases: TGTGCCAGTAGTACCGAATCGGGAGTTGTCGACACCGGGGAGCTGTTTTTT.

This clone was counted only a few times. The chain links TRBV3-1 (or the pseudogene TRBV3-2) to TRBJ2-7, with D possibly being TRBD1 (5 bases). V lost 5 bases to trimming and J lost 3 bases, with 14 bases between them. Germline CDR1 LGHDT, CDR2 YNNKEL (reference sequence). This CDR3 comprises 14 residues. In DNA form, the CDR3 reads TGTGCCAGCAGCAGTCTAGGGGCCGGCTACGAGCAGTACTTC. Protein: CASSSLGAGYEQYF.

This clone was seen only a few times. The chain carries TRBV28 and TRBJ1-5, with 12 nucleotides matching TRBD1. Trimming cost V 6 bases and J 7 bases; bases outside gene matches: 7. The CDR3 loop spans 15 amino acids. Germline V gene data show CDR1 as MDHEN and CDR2 as SYDVKM. Written as DNA, the CDR3 is TGTGCCAGCAGCCCGGGGACAGGGGGCCAGCAGCCCCAGCATTTT. It is translated as CASSPGTGGQQPQHF.

This clone was found a few times. V is TRBV19 and J is TRBJ2-3; D is possibly TRBD2 (6 bases). Germline V gene lookup returns CDR1 LNHDA and CDR2 SQIVND (reference sequence). This CDR3 spans 14 amino acids. Trimming cost V 10 bases and J 6 bases, with 20 bases left between them. CDR3 sequence reads: CATSDLGGADTQYF. As DNA, the CDR3 is TGTGCCACCAGTGATCTGGGGGGAGCGGATACGCAGTATTTT.

The chain links TRBV20-1 to TRBJ2-1; no clear D gene. Germline loops: CDR1 DFQATT, CDR2 SNEGSKA (reference sequence). CDR3 length: 12 amino acids. V lost 3 bases and J 4 bases, leaving 7 bases between the germline ends. The CDR3 DNA reads TGCAGTGCTAGTTACGTTTACAATGAGCAGTTCTTC. It translates to CSASYVYNEQFF.

The chain joins TRBV9 to TRBJ2-2; TRBD1 is a possible D gene (5 bases). Trimming cost V 0 bases and J 0 bases, with 12 bases left between them. The CDR3 length is 17 residues. Germline V gives CDR1 SGDLS, CDR2 YYNGEE. The DNA of the CDR3 is TGTGCCAGCAGCGTAGGATGGGGCACCACGAACACCGGGGAGCTGTTTTTT. As protein: CASSVGWGTTNTGELFF.

The chain uses TRBV30 and TRBJ2-2; D is unresolved. The CDR3 sequence is 10 residues long. V was trimmed by 2 bases and J by 6 bases, leaving 1 base between them. Germline V CDR1 and CDR2: GTSNPN, SVGIG (reference sequence). The CDR3 DNA reads TGTGCCTGGAGTTCCGGGGAGCTGTTTTTT. As protein: CAWSSGELFF.

V and J are TRBV27 and TRBJ2-7; TRBD1 matches 7 bases. This CDR3 has 17 amino acids. Germline trimming cut 4 bases from V and 5 bases from J; bases unmatched to any gene: 17. The germline V gene encodes CDR1 MNHEY and CDR2 SMNVEV (reference sequence). CDR3 protein: CASSSLDRSGPSNEQYF. The CDR3 DNA sequence: TGTGCCAGCAGTTCCCTGGACAGGTCAGGCCCCTCTAACGAGCAGTACTTC.

The sample holds one count of this clone. V usage is TRBV10-3 and J usage is TRBJ1-2, with D hard to call. This CDR3 is 13 amino acids long. CDR1 and CDR2 from the germline V gene are ENHRY and SYGVKD. Trimming stripped 3 bases from V and 7 bases from J, with 12 bases between. The CDR3 spells CAISDLEFSGYTF. The CDR3 DNA reads as TGTGCCATCAGTGACCTAGAGTTTAGTGGCTACACCTTC.

The gene calls are TRBV9 and TRBJ2-3; 8 bases are a match to TRBD2. The CDR3 covers 16 residues. The V segment lost 4 bases and the J segment 2 bases; nucleotides outside the gene matches: 9. CDR1 and CDR2 from the germline V gene are SGDLS and YYNGEE. CDR3 amino acids: CASSPGSGGYTDTQYF. CDR3 DNA: TGTGCCAGCAGCCCAGGGAGCGGGGGATACACAGATACGCAGTATTTT.

This sequence joins TRBV27 and TRBJ1-2; D possibly corresponds to TRBD1 (6 bases). V was shortened by 6 bases and J by 1 base, with 9 bases between the two germline ends. The CDR3 contains 13 residues. CDR1 and CDR2 (germline): MNHEY, SMNVEV (reference sequence). The CDR3 DNA reads as TGTGCCAGCAGCCTGGACAGTAACTATGGCTACACCTTC. As protein: CASSLDSNYGYTF.

The V call is TRBV25-1, the J call TRBJ2-7, with 8 positions matching TRBD1. Looked up from germline, CDR1 is MGHDK and CDR2 is SYGVNS. The CDR3 spans 16 residues. Trimming at V came to 1 base and at J to 3 bases, leaving 8 bases not matched to a gene. CDR3 region: CASSESQGAIGYEQYF. CDR3 nucleotide sequence: TGTGCCAGCAGTGAATCCCAGGGGGCGATCGGCTACGAGCAGTACTTC.

Remarks on this clone: At one end, the junction sequence differs from germline, possibly due to a read error. This chain uses TRBV11-2 with TRBJ2-2; D unresolved. This CDR3 has 15 amino acids. CDR1 SGHAT and CDR2 FQNNGV come from the germline V gene. CDR3 coding DNA: TGTGCCAACAGCTTAGGGCTAGGATATGGCGGGGAGCTGTTTTTT. It specifies CANSLGLGYGGELFF.

This clone has more than one count but fewer than ten. This chain joins TRBV11-2 and TRBJ2-7, with 8 bases lining up with TRBD1. V was pared by 3 bases and J by 2 bases, with 6 bases of the junction left unmatched. CDR1 and CDR2 from the germline V gene are SGHAT and FQNNGV. The CDR3 has 15 residues. For the CDR3, the DNA is TGTGCCAGCAGCTTTCGGACAGGGCCCACCTACGAGCAGTACTTC. Encoded protein: CASSFRTGPTYEQYF.

The genes are TRBV7-9 and TRBJ2-3; D is perhaps TRBD2 (6 bases). The CDR3 has 12 amino acids. Trimming left V 3 bases short and J 5 bases short, with 6 bases between. Germline V gene lookup returns CDR1 SEHNR and CDR2 FQNEAQ (reference sequence). CDR3 in amino acids: CASSFGGDTQYF. CDR3 sequence (DNA): TGTGCCAGCAGCTTCGGGGGAGATACGCAGTATTTT. Combining the CDR3 with reference TRBV7-9 and TRBJ2-3 gives the whole variable domain DTGVSQNPRHKITKRGQNVTFRCDPISEHNRLYWYRQTLGQGPEFLTYFQNEAQLEKSRLLSDRFSAERPKGSFSTLEIQRTEQGDSAMYLCASSFGGDTQYFGPGTRLTVL.

The rearrangement joins TRBV29-1 to TRBJ1-2; no reliable D call. Trimming shortened V by 3 bases and J by 4 bases, and 12 bases separated the two germline ends. The CDR3 consists of 13 residues. CDR1 and CDR2 (germline): SQVTM, ANQGSEA. The CDR3 loop reads CSVETRVGYGYTF. CDR3 in DNA: TGCAGCGTTGAGACACGAGTTGGCTATGGCTACACCTTC.

This clone showed up just a few times. The gene calls are TRBV3-1 (or the pseudogene TRBV3-2) and TRBJ2-7, with D tentatively TRBD1 or TRBD2 (5 bases each). The germline V gene encodes CDR1 LGHDT and CDR2 YNNKEL (reference sequence). This CDR3 comprises 16 residues. The V gene lost 1 base and the J gene lost 1 base, with 14 bases spanning the gap. The CDR3 nucleotides read TGTGCCAGCAGCCAAGCATACGGGACGCCGTCCTACGAGCAGTACTTC. Amino acid sequence: CASSQAYGTPSYEQYF.